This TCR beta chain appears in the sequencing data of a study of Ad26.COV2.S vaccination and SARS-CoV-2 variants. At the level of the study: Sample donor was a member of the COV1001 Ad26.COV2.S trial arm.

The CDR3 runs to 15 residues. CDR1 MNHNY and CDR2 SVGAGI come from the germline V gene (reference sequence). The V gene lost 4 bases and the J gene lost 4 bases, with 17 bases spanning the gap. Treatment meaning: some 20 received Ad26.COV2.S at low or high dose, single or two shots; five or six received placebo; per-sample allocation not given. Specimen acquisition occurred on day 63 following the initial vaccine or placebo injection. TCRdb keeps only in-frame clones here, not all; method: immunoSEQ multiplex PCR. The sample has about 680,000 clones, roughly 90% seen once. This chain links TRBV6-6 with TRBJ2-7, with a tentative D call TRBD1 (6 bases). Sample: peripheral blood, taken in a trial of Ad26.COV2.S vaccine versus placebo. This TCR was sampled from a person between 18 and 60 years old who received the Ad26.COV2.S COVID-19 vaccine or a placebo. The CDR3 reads CASSSNRDKIYEQYF. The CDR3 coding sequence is TGTGCCAGCAGTTCTAACCGGGACAAGATTTACGAGCAGTACTTC.